This TCR beta chain was recovered during a study of blood T cell repertoires in COVID-19. From germline, CDR1 is SGDLS and CDR2 YYNGEE. The junction had 2 bases not matched to a gene; V was cut back by 2 bases and J by 5 bases. The CDR3 has 13 residues. Followed over time, Seattle patients had been enrolled while infection was active. TCRdb's copy holds only in-frame clones and misses some; the assay was immunoSEQ multiplex PCR. The table lists around 330,000 clones, 88% of them singletons, with 1.5% to 2% in the top ten. The specimen sequenced was peripheral blood. The rearrangement joins TRBV9 to TRBJ1-1; 8 nucleotides match TRBD1. The sequence derives from a woman aged 25 to 39 with COVID-19, enrolled during active disease. The CDR3, as DNA: TGTGCCAGCAGCGTGACAGGGGCGACTGAAGCTTTCTTT. This gives the protein CASSVTGATEAFF.